This TCR beta chain emerged from a study of cytomegalovirus exposure and HLA in healthy donors. Whole-study results and caveats: CMV serostatus was the sole immune exposure information available.

With 5 bases clipped from V and 2 bases from J, the junction kept 5 bases outside the gene matches. The CDR3 spans 14 residues. Germline assignment: CDR1 GTSNPN and CDR2 SVGIG (reference sequence). Comments on this clone: Its antigen is still unknown.

The primer mix had 60 Vbeta and 13 Jbeta primers. Original data processing: Later, tens of millions of unique TCR beta chains were counted in an analysis, and approximately 10 million of them were shared. Sequencing was performed with immunoSEQ multiplex PCR; in TCRdb, only in-frame clones are kept and a portion is missing. For V, J and clone size, that table is used; D and trimming come from the DNA. The repertoire holds about 120,000 clones, with roughly 70% as singletons. The sequencing input was PBMCs. This sequence joins TRBV30 and TRBJ2-7, with 11 nucleotides matching TRBD2. The TCR originated in a middle-aged woman in good health and CMV-seropositive. CDR3 residues: CAWALAGGTYEQYF. The DNA of the CDR3 is TGTGCCTGGGCCCTAGCGGGAGGTACCTACGAGCAGTACTTC.